The rows below give T cell receptor beta chains drawn from one sample of a study of T cell changes during pregnancy in multiple sclerosis. The method was immunoSEQ multiplex PCR; TCRdb's version includes in-frame clones alone and lacks a portion of them. The sample consists of over 55,000 clones, approximately 87% of them appearing once. Sequences were derived from peripheral blood, sampled after pregnancy. These receptors originate from a female donor in good health, enrolled as a control in a pregnancy study. The CDR3 runs from the conserved cysteine through the conserved F or W.

v_call,j_call,cdr3_length,cdr3_aa
TRBV5-5,TRBJ2-1,13,CASSLRGGGEQFF
TRBV6-6,TRBJ1-1,16,CASRPTTGQGASEAFF
TRBV12-5,TRBJ1-1,17,CASGLAQPGLLNTEAFF
TRBV7-9,TRBJ1-2,15,CASSLARAGASGYTF
TRBV11-2,TRBJ1-2,14,CASSFSGLTYGYTF
TRBV2,TRBJ1-2,16,CASSEGGRGANYGYTF
TRBV19,TRBJ2-5,14,CASSDRGLGETQYF
TRBV13,TRBJ2-7,16,CASSFKLQGGQNEQYF
TRBV30,TRBJ2-1,14,CAWSVGTGINEQFF
TRBV10-3,TRBJ2-7,12,CAISWTGFEQYF
TRBV11-3,TRBJ1-3,15,CASSSTGGVRNTIYF
TRBV19,TRBJ1-1,14,CASSISRRHTEAFF
TRBV30,TRBJ2-2,14,CAWTPGLGTGELFF
TRBV7-8,TRBJ2-1,15,CASSLVGLVLDEQFF
TRBV2,TRBJ2-7,12,CASRGQGNEQYF
TRBV14,TRBJ2-7,13,CASSQSRPVEQYF
TRBV5-5,TRBJ1-1,13,CASSLEGYSEAFF
TRBV5-4,TRBJ1-4,17,CASSQFGQGEGNEKLFF
TRBV7-9,TRBJ1-2,9,CASSSNLSF
TRBV5-1,TRBJ2-7,13,CASSFQGSYEQYF
TRBV29-1,TRBJ2-1,15,CSVEGNRVSYNEQFF
TRBV5-1,TRBJ2-5,14,CASSLEGAQETQYF
TRBV5-6,TRBJ1-1,16,CASSHRLRAGDTEAFF
TRBV27,TRBJ1-1,14,CASSLSGGNTEAFF
TRBV29-1,TRBJ1-4,10,CSVGNEKLFF
TRBV28,TRBJ1-2,12,CASSPSNYGYTF
TRBV19,TRBJ2-1,17,CASSISMTSGSLREQFF
TRBV30,TRBJ1-2,12,CAWTGAGHGYTF
TRBV18,TRBJ2-1,15,CASSLKRGGNNEQFF
TRBV9,TRBJ2-5,17,CASSAGELEGFAETQYF
TRBV27,TRBJ2-7,15,CASSYGGRGPYEQYF
TRBV14,TRBJ2-7,14,CASSHRQGELEQYF
TRBV6-5,TRBJ2-7,14,CASAPTSGIYEQYF
TRBV30,TRBJ2-7,13,CAWTGLNSYEQYF
TRBV18,TRBJ2-2,16,CASSPPKGTNTGELFF
TRBV19,TRBJ1-5,14,CASKPTGVNQPQHF
TRBV6-6,TRBJ2-3,14,CASSLTSAADTQYF
TRBV15,TRBJ1-2,14,CATSRPGILYGYTF
TRBV11-2,TRBJ1-5,13,CASSSSPIQPQHF
TRBV7-6,TRBJ2-7,15,CASSLETGSSYEQYF
TRBV29-1,TRBJ1-2,14,CSVEGTASSYGYTF
TRBV19,TRBJ2-1,15,CASSTLAGPYNEQFF
TRBV29-1,TRBJ2-1,16,CSVERGGRGSYNEQFF
TRBV5-4,TRBJ2-3,17,CASSRTRGSGAPNTQYF
TRBV13,TRBJ1-1,13,CASSLGTDTEAFF
TRBV7-2,TRBJ1-5,16,CASSSLGGPSNQPQHF
TRBV19,TRBJ2-7,13,CASSIEEGAGQYF
TRBV5-1,TRBJ2-1,17,CASSLGLAGGPLYEQFF
TRBV30,TRBJ2-1,15,CAWSKSGTSFNEQFF
TRBV9,TRBJ2-7,15,CASSVAPDRDNEQYF
TRBV11-2,TRBJ1-2,14,CASSPGTPAGGYTF
TRBV14,TRBJ1-1,15,CASSQARSGGTEAFF
TRBV30,TRBJ2-3,18,CAWNLGLAGGFSTDTQYF